Following are 7 T cell receptor beta chains from one sample sequenced in a study of OX40 agonist ivuxolimab in advanced cancers. The library relied on the immunoSEQ multiplex PCR assay. The table comes from immuneACCESS by way of TCRdb, which keeps in-frame sequences with V and J called. Part of the clones is missing from these tables; in studies checked, under half for an unresolved V gene and the rest for unknown reasons. The sample table shows roughly 49,000 clones, and 65% to 90% are seen once. Approximately 6.1% of the sample goes to the ten largest clones. Sequences were derived from CD4+ or CD8+ T cells sorted from blood, sampled in a trial of the OX40 agonist ivuxolimab. The receptors derive from an adult with an advanced solid tumor such as melanoma, head and neck, liver or kidney cancer.

The V gene is TRBV5-5, the J gene TRBJ2-2; D is undetermined. The CDR3 has 15 amino acids. V lost 0 bases and J lost 3, with 9 bases in between. Germline lookup yields CDR1 SGHKS and CDR2 YYEKEE (reference sequence). CDR3 DNA: TGTGCCAGCAGCTTGGCTCAGGTGGACACCGGGGAGCTGTTTTTT. This translates into CASSLAQVDTGELFF.

The chain joins TRBV29-1 to TRBJ1-1; no clear D. This CDR3 is 16 amino acids long. Trimming took 1 base from V and 10 from J, leaving 25 bases between them. Germline lookup yields CDR1 SQVTM and CDR2 ANQGSEA. This CDR3 reads CSVEGSVETGPPGAFF. The DNA of the CDR3 is TGCAGCGTTGAAGGTTCAGTTGAAACCGGCCCTCCGGGAGCTTTCTTT.

V is TRBV27 and J is TRBJ2-7, with D perhaps TRBD1 or TRBD2 (5 bases each). Per germline, CDR1 MNHEY and CDR2 SMNVEV (reference sequence). V was clipped by 5 bases and J by 0 bases, with 11 bases between them. This CDR3 spans 14 amino acids. The CDR3 reads CASSPRDGSYEQYF. CDR3 coding DNA: TGTGCCAGCAGTCCTCGGGACGGCTCCTACGAGCAGTACTTC.

V usage is TRBV9 and J usage is TRBJ2-7; no reliable D call. CDR3 length equals 12 residues. CDR1 is SGDLS, CDR2 YYNGEE, per germline. Trimming removed 4 bases at V and 7 bases at J, with 12 bases between. CDR3 nucleotides: TGTGCCAGCAGCTCACTGGGCACGGAGCAGTACTTC. This translates into CASSSLGTEQYF.

The rearrangement joins TRBV27 to TRBJ2-7; D remains unclear. The CDR3 covers 12 residues. CDR1 MNHEY and CDR2 SMNVEV come from the germline V gene (reference sequence). Between the trimmed V and J ends, which lost 6 bases and 0 bases, there was a span of 6 bases. CDR3 DNA sequence: TGTGCCAGCAGCGGGCCCTCCTACGAGCAGTACTTC. Residues: CASSGPSYEQYF.

V is TRBV9 and J is TRBJ2-2, with D perhaps TRBD1 (5 bases). The CDR3 loop spans 17 amino acids. V lost 3 bases and J lost 1, with 16 bases in between. CDR1 SGDLS and CDR2 YYNGEE come from the germline V gene. The CDR3 region is CASSAPLTELNTGELFF. The CDR3, as DNA: TGTGCCAGCAGCGCACCGTTGACAGAGTTGAACACCGGGGAGCTGTTTTTT.

The genes are TRBV9 and TRBJ1-3; 7 nucleotides align to TRBD1. The CDR3 is 16 residues long. After removal of 3 bases from V and 0 bases from J, the junction contained 6 bases not matched to a gene. CDR1 is SGDLS and CDR2 is YYNGEE in the germline V gene. The CDR3 protein is CASSAPRDSSGNTIYF. For the CDR3, the DNA is TGTGCCAGCAGCGCTCCCCGGGACAGCTCTGGAAACACCATATATTTT.